This paragraph covers one T cell receptor beta chain sequence. There are 13 residues in the CDR3. CDR1 and CDR2 from the germline V gene are SQVTM and ANQGSEA. This specimen comes from a study of T cells expressing NK-cell markers. TCRdb reanalyzed the 5' RACE reads, giving one entry per CDR3 protein sequence and no DNA. The sample's table shows about 440,000 distinct CDR3 sequences. The sample taken for sequencing was blood T cells: a sorted CD56 or NKG2C T cell subset, CD4+ or CD8+ T cells, or bulk PBMC T cells (not recorded which). The source of this sequence is a woman between 18 and 70 years old in good health. The V call is TRBV29-1, the J call TRBJ2-7; as DNA is missing, the TRBD1 call by TCRdb cannot be tested. The CDR3 loop is CSVTGGISYEQYF.